The clone carrying this TCR beta chain has a single count. Its antigen is not identified. The germline gives CDR1 DFQATT, CDR2 SNEGSKA (reference sequence). With V trimmed by 3 bases and J by 6 bases, 10 bases remained unmatched. This CDR3 region has 14 residues. The data were obtained in a study of blood T cells in healthy people across ages. Study-level results: Versus aged donors, long-lived donors had higher diversity and more naive CD4+ cells.

Through a sample-barcoded 5' primer and a J-beta primer mix, a second PCR was run for 7 to 11 cycles. TCRdb ran MiXCR on the 5' RACE reads and lists one entry per CDR3 protein. There are 1.5 million to 2 million distinct CDR3 sequences in the sample; roughly 27% occur only once, and 6.5% to 8.5% lies in the top ten. The chain has TRBV20-1 and TRBJ2-7; 8 nucleotides agree with TRBD2. Material for sequencing was blood. This clonotype was obtained from a woman in her twenties or thirties in good health. The chain's CDR3 is CSARSSAGDLEQYF. The CDR3 bases are TGCAGTGCTAGGAGCTCAGCGGGGGACCTCGAGCAGTACTTC.